This TCR beta chain was observed in a study of blood T cells in healthy people across ages. V was pared by 3 bases and J by 11 bases, with 11 bases between. CDR1 and CDR2 from the germline V gene are SQVTM and ANQGSEA. This CDR3 contains 11 residues. A second PCR, run for roughly 7 to 12 cycles, used a sample-barcoded 5' primer plus a J-beta primer mix. A template-switch adaptor containing 12 random nucleotides labeled each cDNA molecule. TCRdb re-derived calls from the 5' RACE reads in MiXCR, one entry per CDR3 protein. The sample includes hundreds of thousands of distinct CDR3 sequences, about 34% of them seen just once. This clonotype was counted ten times or more.

The genes are TRBV29-1 and TRBJ2-1; D may be TRBD2 (6 bases). The origin of this receptor is an elderly woman in good health. Specimen: blood. The CDR3 loop is CSVDVGGKQFF. The CDR3 nucleotides are TGCAGCGTTGACGTGGGCGGGAAGCAGTTCTTC.